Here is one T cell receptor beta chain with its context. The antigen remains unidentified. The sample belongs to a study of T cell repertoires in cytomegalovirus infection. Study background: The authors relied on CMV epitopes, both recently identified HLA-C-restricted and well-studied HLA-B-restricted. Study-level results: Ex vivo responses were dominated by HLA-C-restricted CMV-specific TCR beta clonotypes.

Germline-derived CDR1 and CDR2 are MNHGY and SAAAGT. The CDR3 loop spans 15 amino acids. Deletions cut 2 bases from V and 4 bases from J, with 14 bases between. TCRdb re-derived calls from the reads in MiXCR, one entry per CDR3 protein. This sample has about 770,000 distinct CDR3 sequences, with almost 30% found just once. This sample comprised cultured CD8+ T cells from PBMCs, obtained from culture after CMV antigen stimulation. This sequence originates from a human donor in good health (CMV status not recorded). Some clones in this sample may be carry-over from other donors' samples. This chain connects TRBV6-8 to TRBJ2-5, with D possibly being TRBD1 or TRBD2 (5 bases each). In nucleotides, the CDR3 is TGTGCCAGCAGTTACGGTTGGGGGAGAGGAGAGACCCAGTACTTC. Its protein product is CASSYGWGRGETQYF.